This entry lists 29 T cell receptor beta chains sequenced from one sample in a study of metastatic and nonmetastatic thyroid tumors. TCRdb re-called the PCR reads via MiXCR. The sample lists about 69,000 clones, approximately 15% occurring once. Prior to thyroid surgery, none of the patients had received any treatment. Sequencing was done on a sample of blood. The origin of the receptors is a male donor with papillary thyroid cancer or a benign thyroid nodule (not recorded which). Some clones in this sample may be carry-over from other donors' samples.

This clone was seen only a few times. This chain joins TRBV6-1 and TRBJ1-3; unclear D gene. Germline loops: CDR1 MNHNS, CDR2 SASEGT. This CDR3 contains 16 residues. The V and J ends lost 2 bases and 3 bases respectively, with 14 bases between them. CDR3 region: CASSESVGVGGNTIYF. The CDR3 nucleotides are TGTGCCAGCAGTGAATCAGTAGGAGTTGGTGGAAACACCATATATTTT.

This clone was recorded many times. The V gene is TRBV30, the J gene TRBJ2-1, with D possibly matching TRBD2 (5 bases). The CDR3 covers 11 residues. The V end lost 0 bases, the J end lost 10 bases, and 7 bases lay between the germline ends. Germline V lookup: CDR1 GTSNPN, CDR2 SVGIG (reference sequence). CDR3 DNA: TGTGCCTGGAGTGTAGCGGAGGAGCAGTTCTTC. Its protein is CAWSVAEEQFF.

The chain carries TRBV18 and TRBJ2-7; 8 bases are shared with TRBD2. This CDR3 is 16 amino acids long. Trimming removed 6 bases from V and 1 base from J; junction bases left unmatched: 11. Germline V lookup: CDR1 KGHSH, CDR2 LQKENI. CDR3 loop: CASSPSTGGRSYEQYV. In DNA, the CDR3 is TGTGCCAGCTCGCCATCCACTGGCGGGAGGTCCTACGAGCAGTACGTC.

V usage is TRBV28 and J usage is TRBJ2-7; TRBD1 matches 8 bases. After removal of 8 bases from V and 3 bases from J, the junction contained 9 bases not matched to a gene. Germline V gene lookup returns CDR1 MDHEN and CDR2 SYDVKM. The CDR3 totals 14 residues. The CDR3 sequence: CASERQGTFYEQYF. The DNA of the CDR3 is TGTGCCAGCGAAAGACAGGGGACTTTCTACGAGCAGTACTTC.

This clone appeared a single time. DNA for the CDR3: TGCAGTGCTCCCGGGTCGGGGGGCAGCTCCTATAATTCACCCCTCCACTTT. It encodes CSAPGSGGSSYNSPLHF. The J gene is TRBJ1-6, the V gene TRBV20-1; maybe TRBD1 (6 bases). Germline V gene sequence: CDR1 DFQATT, CDR2 SNEGSKA (reference sequence). This CDR3 contains 17 residues. Deletions cut 5 bases from V and 0 bases from J, with 17 bases between.

This clone was counted ten times or more. The chain carries TRBV3-1 and TRBJ2-1, with a possible D match to TRBD2 (5 bases). The CDR3 runs 13 residues. CDR1 is LGHDT and CDR2 is YNNKEL in the germline V gene (reference sequence). Deletions cut 5 bases from V and 8 bases from J, with 13 bases between. CDR3 sequence: CASSLSGGDEQFF. The CDR3, as DNA: TGTGCCAGCAGCTTATCAGGAGGCGATGAGCAGTTCTTC.

This clone was seen many times. The rearrangement links TRBV19 to TRBJ1-1, with D maybe TRBD1 (5 bases). Germline CDR1 LNHDA, CDR2 SQIVND (reference sequence). Trimming stripped 5 bases from V and 0 bases from J, with 16 bases between. The CDR3 extends over 16 amino acids. The CDR3 sequence is CASSSRRGGMNTEAFF. The CDR3 DNA reads as TGTGCCAGTAGTTCCAGACGGGGGGGGATGAACACTGAAGCTTTCTTT.

This clone was seen at least ten times. The chain carries TRBV11-2 and TRBJ1-1; D uncertain. The ends were cut back, 4 bases at V and 3 bases at J, with 6 bases in the middle. The germline V gene has CDR1 SGHAT and CDR2 FQNNGV. The CDR3 sequence is 12 residues long. The CDR3 reads CASSSRDTEAFF. In DNA, the CDR3 is TGTGCCAGCAGCTCGAGAGACACTGAAGCTTTCTTT.

The gene calls are TRBV20-1 and TRBJ2-7; D tentatively fits TRBD1 or TRBD2 (7 bases each). The CDR3 runs 16 residues. The germline V gene encodes CDR1 DFQATT and CDR2 SNEGSKA (reference sequence). CDR3 nucleotide sequence: TGCAGTGCTAGAGCTTCCCAGGGAGGGGGCGGATACGAGCAGTATGTC. This sequence encodes CSARASQGGGGYEQYV.

The sample holds a few counts of this clone. Possible read error: a much larger clone is one base away. The gene calls are TRBV19 and TRBJ1-1; tentative D call: TRBD1 (5 bases). The CDR3 length is 15 residues. Germline CDR1 reads LNHDA; CDR2 reads SQIVND (reference sequence). CDR3 DNA: TGTGTCAGTAGTCACAGGTTGGAGGGGAAGACTGAAGCTTTCTTT. This gives the protein CVSSHRLEGKTEAFF.

The chain recombines TRBV20-1 with TRBJ1-3, with 9 bases identical to TRBD1. This CDR3 has 13 residues. Germline values: CDR1 DFQATT, CDR2 SNEGSKA (reference sequence). With 3 bases clipped from V and 4 bases from J, the junction kept 1 base outside the gene matches. In DNA, the CDR3 is TGCAGTGCTAGCACAGGGGGCGGAAACACCATATATTTT. Protein: CSASTGGGNTIYF.

This clone was seen at least ten times. The rearrangement joins TRBV5-4 to TRBJ1-6; D is undetermined. Germline values: CDR1 SGHNT, CDR2 YYREEE (reference sequence). Trimming removed 3 bases from V and 6 bases from J, with 4 bases in between. This CDR3 is 12 amino acids long. The CDR3 region has the DNA TGTGCCAGCAGCTCCCCTAATTCACCCCTCCACTTT. Translated: CASSSPNSPLHF.

The chain is built from TRBV9 and TRBJ2-1; D is uncertain. CDR1 SGDLS and CDR2 YYNGEE come from the germline V gene. CDR3 length: 15 amino acids. Trimming took off 4 bases at V and 6 bases at J, with 17 bases between the two ends. In DNA, the CDR3 is TGTGCCAGCAGCTTTGGGCTATCCCCGGGCAATGAGCAGTTCTTC. The encoded protein is CASSFGLSPGNEQFF.

This clone was counted at least ten times. The V gene is TRBV6-1, the J gene TRBJ2-7; unclear D gene. V was pared by 1 base and J by 0 bases, with 4 bases between. The CDR3 consists of 13 residues. CDR1 is MNHNS, CDR2 SASEGT, per germline. The CDR3: CASSEGPSYEQYF. CDR3 nucleotide sequence: TGTGCCAGCAGTGAAGGACCCTCCTACGAGCAGTACTTC.

There are many counts of this clone. The chain has TRBV20-1 and TRBJ2-7; D not resolved. Per the germline V gene, CDR1 is DFQATT and CDR2 is SNEGSKA (reference sequence). The CDR3 spans 11 residues. Trimming pared 3 bases from V and 5 bases from J, leaving 8 bases between. As DNA, the CDR3 is TGCAGTGCTAGCCAGAAGGACGAGCAGTACGTC. This gives the protein CSASQKDEQYV.

This clone was seen many times. The chain couples TRBV12-3 or TRBV12-4 to TRBJ1-1; D ambiguous. CDR3 length equals 14 residues. The V end lost 4 bases, the J end lost 10 bases, and 19 bases lay between the germline ends. CDR3 protein: CASSSSKSPFRAFF. In DNA, the CDR3 is TGTGCCAGCAGTTCCTCAAAGAGTCCGTTCCGAGCTTTCTTT.

In regard to this clone: This may arise from a read error, as a much more abundant clone is one base away. The rearrangement uses TRBV3-1 and TRBJ2-3, with a tentative D call TRBD2 (6 bases). The CDR3 is 15 residues long. V dropped 4 bases and J dropped 0 bases, with 11 bases sitting between them. CDR1 is LGHDT and CDR2 is YNNKEL in the germline V gene (reference sequence). CDR3 sequence (DNA): TGTGCCAGCAGCCCCGAAGGGACTAGCACAGATACGCAGTATTTT. It specifies CASSPEGTSTDTQYF.

This clone was seen repeatedly, ten times or more. The chain joins TRBV29-1 to TRBJ1-4; D may be TRBD1 (6 bases). This CDR3 is 13 amino acids long. V was trimmed by 6 bases and J by 7 bases, leaving 15 bases between them. Per the germline V gene, CDR1 is SQVTM and CDR2 is ANQGSEA. DNA for the CDR3: TGCAGCGTCCAGGGGATCTGGGGTGAAAAACTGTTTTTT. Translated, it gives CSVQGIWGEKLFF.

This clone came up many times. This chain uses TRBV27 with TRBJ2-7; 7 nucleotides line up with TRBD1. Looked up from germline, CDR1 is MNHEY and CDR2 is SMNVEV (reference sequence). CDR3 size: 14 residues. Unmatched junction bases numbered 11, after V lost 7 bases and J lost 5 bases. CDR3 in amino acids: CASKLRTGPHEQYV. The CDR3 bases are TGTGCCAGCAAACTTCGGACAGGCCCCCACGAGCAGTACGTC.

This clone has a count of ten or more. The V call is TRBV5-1, the J call TRBJ2-5; 15 bases align to TRBD2. The CDR3 length is 16 residues. J lost 4 bases, V lost 2 bases, and 3 bases had no gene match. Germline CDR1 reads SGHRS; CDR2 reads YFSETQ. CDR3 amino acids: CASSFGGLAGGETQYF. CDR3 DNA: TGCGCCAGCAGCTTCGGGGGACTAGCGGGAGGAGAGACCCAGTACTTC.

This clone was found many times. CDR3 sequence reads: CASSILGLADSYNEQFF. The CDR3, as DNA: TGTGCCAGTAGTATCTTGGGACTAGCGGACTCCTACAATGAGCAGTTCTTC. The chain carries TRBV19 and TRBJ2-1, with 11 bases that match TRBD2. Germline V lookup: CDR1 LNHDA, CDR2 SQIVND (reference sequence). There are 17 residues in the CDR3. The V gene end was trimmed by 3 bases and the J gene end by 0 bases; junction bases not matched to a gene: 4.

This clone came up many times. One base away lies a much larger clone, so this may be a sequencing read error. Other DNA sequences in this specimen translate into the identical CDR3. The V and J genes are TRBV6-5 and TRBJ2-7; D ambiguous. Germline CDR1 MNHEY, CDR2 SVGAGI. The CDR3 consists of 13 residues. The CDR3 DNA reads as TGCGCCAGCAGTTACTCGAAGGTGAACGAGCAGTACTTC. This sequence encodes CASSYSKVNEQYF.

This clone appeared a single time. One end of the junction varies from germline; a read error may be responsible. The chain combines TRBV5-4 with TRBJ2-5; 7 bases are shared with TRBD1. Per the germline V gene, CDR1 is SGHNT and CDR2 is YYREEE (reference sequence). The CDR3 contains 14 residues. CDR3 coding DNA: TGTGTCAGCAGCTTGGAACCAGGGGGAGAGACCCAGTACTTC. Protein product: CVSSLEPGGETQYF.

This clone was observed a few times. Mismatch with germline at one junction end may stem from a read error. The chain is built from TRBV6-1 and TRBJ2-6; D perhaps matches TRBD1 (6 bases). CDR1 and CDR2 from the germline V gene are MNHNS and SASEGT. The CDR3 runs to 17 residues. CDR3 sequence (DNA): TGTGCCAACTTGGAACAGGGTTTTAGCTTTGGGGCCAACGTCCTCACTTTC. Protein product: CANLEQGFSFGANVLTF.

Points on this clone: With a much larger clone just one base away, this may be a read error. Other nucleotide sequences in the sample specify the same CDR3. The CDR3 DNA reads TGCAGCGTTACACCGGGACAGGGTGCCGAGCAGTACTTC. It specifies CSVTPGQGAEQYF. The rearrangement uses TRBV29-1 and TRBJ2-7; TRBD1 matches 9 bases. This CDR3 is built from 13 residues. The trim removed 5 bases at V and 6 bases at J, leaving 8 bases unmatched. Germline V gives CDR1 SQVTM, CDR2 ANQGSEA.

This clone was seen at least ten times. The V call is TRBV19, the J call TRBJ2-7; D unclear. The CDR3 totals 15 residues. Germline V gene sequence: CDR1 LNHDA, CDR2 SQIVND (reference sequence). Deletions cut 5 bases from V and 4 bases from J, with 18 bases between. This CDR3 is CASSSGSPGIYEQYF. Written as DNA, the CDR3 is TGTGCCAGTAGTTCGGGCAGCCCAGGTATTTACGAGCAGTACTTC.

This clone has at least ten counts. The V and J genes are TRBV7-2 and TRBJ2-1, with a possible D match to TRBD1 (5 bases). This CDR3 spans 14 amino acids. Germline V lookup: CDR1 SGHTA, CDR2 FQGNSA. The V end was cut by 3 bases, the J end by 3 bases, with 9 bases between. The CDR3 reads CASSLTTVYNEQFF. The CDR3 DNA reads TGTGCCAGCAGCTTGACGACAGTCTACAATGAGCAGTTCTTC.

This clone was observed a handful of times. With a much larger clone just one base away, this may be a read error. This chain uses TRBV15 with TRBJ1-5; D ambiguous. The CDR3 consists of 16 residues. Trimming took 2 bases from V and 2 from J, leaving 13 bases between them. The germline V gene has CDR1 LNHNV and CDR2 YYDKDF (reference sequence). The CDR3 region has the DNA TGTGCCACCAGCAGATATCTCATGTTGGGCAATCAGCCCCAGCATTTT. As protein: CATSRYLMLGNQPQHF.

This clone was picked up many times. The chain carries TRBV4-3 and TRBJ2-3; TRBD2 might be the D (5 bases). CDR3 size: 14 residues. CDR1 and CDR2 from the germline V gene are LGHNA and YSLEER. Trimming stripped 1 base from V and 1 base from J, with 6 bases between. The chain's CDR3 is CASSQVGGTDTQYF. The DNA for the CDR3 is TGCGCCAGCAGCCAAGTCGGGGGCACAGATACGCAGTATTTT.